Below, 19 T cell receptor beta chains from the same sample are listed, as sequenced in a study of blood T cell repertoires in COVID-19. The repertoire was sequenced with immunoSEQ multiplex PCR; TCRdb's copy has only in-frame clones and lacks some. The table shows roughly 140,000 clones, with around 84% occurring only once. Source material: peripheral blood. Every receptor here comes from a woman between 50 and 59 years old in a cohort sampled during active or convalescent COVID-19.

The V call is TRBV2, the J call TRBJ1-1; D call uncertain. The CDR3 loop spans 14 amino acids. Between the trimmed V and J ends, which lost 11 bases and 0 bases, there was a span of 16 bases. Germline CDR1 reads SNHLY; CDR2 reads FYNNEI. CDR3 bases: TGTGCCGCGAAGGAGGGCTACATGAACACTGAAGCTTTCTTT. Translation gives CAAKEGYMNTEAFF. Based on the CDR3 plus reference TRBV2 and TRBJ1-1, the full variable domain is EPEVTQTPSHQVTQMGQEVILRCVPISNHLYFYWYRQILGQKVEFLVSFYNNEISEKSEIFDDQFSVERPDGSNFTLKIRSTKLEDSAMYFCAAKEGYMNTEAFFGQGTRLTVV.

The gene calls are TRBV7-6 and TRBJ2-7, with 8 bases that match TRBD1. The ends lost 0 bases at V and 1 base at J; junction bases unmatched: 11. From germline, CDR1 is SGHVS and CDR2 FNYEAQ. CDR3 length equals 18 residues. The CDR3 region has the DNA TGTGCCAGCAGCTTAGCACCCCCCGGACAGGGTCCATCCTACGAGCAGTACTTC. Its protein product is CASSLAPPGQGPSYEQYF.

V and J are TRBV7-9 and TRBJ2-5, with 11 bases lining up with TRBD1. The germline V gene has CDR1 SEHNR and CDR2 FQNEAQ (reference sequence). This CDR3 spans 16 amino acids. V shed 5 bases and J 2 bases; nucleotides not matched to a gene: 7. The CDR3 protein is CASSAGQGARQETQYF. CDR3 coding DNA: TGTGCCAGCAGCGCCGGACAGGGGGCGCGGCAAGAGACCCAGTACTTC.

This clone was counted a single time. This chain links TRBV19 with TRBJ1-6; D is perhaps TRBD1 (6 bases). There are 14 residues in the CDR3. Looked up from germline, CDR1 is LNHDA and CDR2 is SQIVND (reference sequence). V gave up 6 bases and J gave up 9 bases, with 15 bases separating them. The CDR3 spells CASRNRDTTSPLHF. In DNA form, the CDR3 reads TGTGCCAGTAGGAACCGGGACACCACTTCACCCCTCCACTTT.

The J gene is TRBJ1-5, the V gene TRBV18, with TRBD1 matching over 8 bases. Trimming removed 3 bases from V and 3 bases from J; junction bases left unmatched: 1. The CDR3 runs to 14 residues. Germline values: CDR1 KGHSH, CDR2 LQKENI. CDR3 loop: CASSPGQANQPQHF. CDR3 bases: TGTGCCAGCTCACCGGGACAGGCCAATCAGCCCCAGCATTTT.

This clone showed up just once. The chain employs TRBV18 and TRBJ2-7; 7 bases agree with TRBD1. Germline trimming cut 3 bases from V and 5 bases from J; bases unmatched to any gene: 16. The CDR3 is made up of 17 amino acids. Germline loops: CDR1 KGHSH, CDR2 LQKENI. Here the CDR3 DNA reads TGTGCCAGCTCACCTAGGGGGCAGTCGCTTAAGTCGGACGAGCAGTACTTC. Residues: CASSPRGQSLKSDEQYF.

The rearrangement links TRBV7-2 to TRBJ2-2, with 8 bases that match TRBD2. The ends lost 5 bases at V and 3 bases at J; junction bases unmatched: 2. Germline V gene data show CDR1 as SGHTA and CDR2 as FQGNSA. The CDR3 spans 14 residues. The CDR3 coding sequence is TGTGCCAGCAGCGGCGGGGGGTACACCGGGGAGCTGTTTTTT. It codes for CASSGGGYTGELFF. The whole variable domain, filled in from reference TRBV7-2 and TRBJ2-2, reads GAGVSQSPSNKVTEKGKDVELRCDPISGHTALYWYRQSLGQGLEFLIYFQGNSAPDKSGLPSDRFSAERTGGSVSTLTIQRTQQEDSAVYLCASSGGGYTGELFFGEGSRLTVL.

V is TRBV5-1 and J is TRBJ2-1; 11 bases are shared with TRBD2. V lost 0 bases and J lost 4; bases outside the gene matches: 3. The CDR3 consists of 16 residues. Germline V gene lookup returns CDR1 SGHRS and CDR2 YFSETQ. The CDR3 sequence is CASSLGGTSGYNEQFF. The CDR3 DNA reads TGCGCCAGCAGCTTGGGGGGGACTAGCGGTTACAATGAGCAGTTCTTC.

The table lists this clone with a few counts. V is TRBV15 and J is TRBJ1-5, with TRBD1 matching over 8 bases. From germline, CDR1 is LNHNV and CDR2 YYDKDF (reference sequence). The CDR3 loop spans 12 amino acids. V lost 8 bases to trimming and J lost 6 bases; unmatched junction nucleotides: 3. This CDR3 reads CATARGPQPQHF. CDR3 DNA sequence: TGTGCCACCGCCAGGGGGCCTCAGCCCCAGCATTTT.

V and J are TRBV7-3 and TRBJ2-5; the D gene is possibly TRBD2 (7 bases). CDR1 SGHTA and CDR2 FQGTGA come from the germline V gene. This CDR3 is 15 amino acids long. The germline V and J ends were trimmed by 6 bases and 5 bases, with 19 bases remaining between them. CDR3 sequence reads: CASSPLGGGVETQYF. The CDR3 DNA reads TGTGCCAGCAGTCCCCTTGGGGGGGGCGTGGAGACCCAGTACTTC. Supplemented by reference TRBV7-3 and TRBJ2-5, the full variable domain reads GAGVSQTPSNKVTEKGKYVELRCDPISGHTALYWYRQSLGQGPEFLIYFQGTGAADDSGLPNDRFFAVRPEGSVSTLKIQRTERGDSAVYLCASSPLGGGVETQYFGPGTRLLVL.

The chain employs TRBV6-1 and TRBJ1-2, with a weak D call TRBD1 (5 bases). The V and J ends lost 4 bases and 0 bases respectively, with 18 bases between them. Germline V gene sequence: CDR1 MNHNS, CDR2 SASEGT. This CDR3 has 17 residues. CDR3 in DNA: TGTGCCAGCAGTGGCAGGCAGGGCAGGGTGGCTAACTATGGCTACACCTTC. The encoded protein is CASSGRQGRVANYGYTF.

This clone was seen a few times. The chain uses TRBV5-1 and TRBJ1-1, with 10 nucleotides matching TRBD1. CDR3 size: 14 residues. Trimming at V came to 5 bases and at J to 5 bases, leaving 6 bases not matched to a gene. The V gene's germline CDR1 is SGHRS and CDR2 YFSETQ. CDR3 coding DNA: TGCGCCAGCAGGAGGACAGGGGGGTGGACTGAAGCTTTCTTT. It is translated as CASRRTGGWTEAFF.

V gene TRBV29-1 combines with J gene TRBJ1-2, with a tentative D call TRBD1 (5 bases). Germline V lookup: CDR1 SQVTM, CDR2 ANQGSEA. The CDR3 is made up of 12 amino acids. V gave up 5 bases and J gave up 1 base, with 8 bases separating them. CDR3 residues: CSVQGFNYGYTF. CDR3 nucleotide sequence: TGCAGCGTTCAGGGATTTAACTATGGCTACACCTTC.

The chain is built from TRBV29-1 and TRBJ1-2; 9 bases match TRBD1. V gave up 7 bases and J gave up 6 bases; unmatched junction bases: 12. The germline CDR1 and CDR2 sequences are SQVTM and ANQGSEA. This CDR3 contains 14 residues. CDR3 in amino acids: CSGLTGQGNDGYTF. CDR3 DNA sequence: TGCAGCGGGCTTACGGGACAGGGAAATGATGGCTACACCTTC.

The chain couples TRBV5-1 to TRBJ1-1; TRBD1 matches at 10 bases. CDR1 is SGHRS, CDR2 YFSETQ, per germline. CDR3 length: 15 amino acids. The trim removed 5 bases at V and 4 bases at J, leaving 8 bases unmatched. The CDR3 loop reads CASRDRGMRTTEAFF. The CDR3 bases are TGCGCCAGCAGGGACAGGGGGATGCGGACCACTGAAGCTTTCTTT.

The CDR3 bases are TGCGCCAGCAGCACCGGACAGCTGGGGAACACTGAAGCTTTCTTT. Amino acids: CASSTGQLGNTEAFF. This chain uses TRBV5-1 with TRBJ1-1; maybe TRBD1 (6 bases). CDR3 size: 15 residues. The germline V gene has CDR1 SGHRS and CDR2 YFSETQ. Trimming pared 4 bases from V and 1 base from J, leaving 14 bases between.

The chain carries TRBV9 and TRBJ2-2; maybe TRBD2 (5 bases). V lost 5 bases, J lost 0 bases, and 8 bases lay in between. The CDR3 covers 14 residues. Looked up from germline, CDR1 is SGDLS and CDR2 is YYNGEE. The CDR3 DNA reads TGTGCCAGCAGTCAACTAGCGAACACCGGGGAGCTGTTTTTT. Amino acids: CASSQLANTGELFF. Full variable domain (outside the CDR3, taken from reference TRBV9 and TRBJ2-2): DSGVTQTPKHLITATGQRVTLRCSPRSGDLSVYWYQQSLDQGLQFLIQYYNGEERAKGNILERFSAQQFPDLHSELNLSSLELGDSALYFCASSQLANTGELFFGEGSRLTVL.

The chain employs TRBV18 and TRBJ1-4; D might be TRBD1 (6 bases). Germline V gives CDR1 KGHSH, CDR2 LQKENI. This CDR3 spans 15 amino acids. V shed 4 bases and J shed 1 base, with 10 bases lying between them. CDR3 in DNA: TGTGCCAGCTCACTACAGGGTGGAACTAATGAAAAACTGTTTTTT. It specifies CASSLQGGTNEKLFF. Full variable domain (missing parts from reference TRBV18 and TRBJ1-4): NAGVMQNPRHLVRRRGQEARLRCSPMKGHSHVYWYRQLPEEGLKFMVYLQKENIIDESGMPKERFSAEFPKEGPSILRIQQVVRGDSAAYFCASSLQGGTNEKLFFGSGTQLSVL.

The chain carries TRBV13 and TRBJ2-1, with D possibly matching TRBD1 (6 bases). This CDR3 has 16 residues. Between the trimmed V and J ends, which lost 5 bases and 5 bases, there was a span of 19 bases. Germline V CDR1 and CDR2: PRHDT, FYEKMQ (reference sequence). CDR3 region: CASSAPHETGNNEQFF. DNA for the CDR3: TGTGCCAGCAGCGCCCCGCATGAGACAGGTAACAATGAGCAGTTCTTC.